A selection of T cell receptor beta chains follows, all from one sample in a study of identical twins. From the 5' RACE reads, TCRdb called clonotypes with MiXCR, one entry per CDR3 protein. The sample includes fewer than 250,000 distinct CDR3 sequences, 15% to 20% of them seen just once. This same sample was also taken into another study, of T cells expressing NK-cell markers.

The sequenced sample consisted of CD8+ T cells sorted from blood. The receptors were gathered from a woman under 30 in good health. Each CDR3 is given without its conserved first and last residue.

v_call cdr3_aa
TRBV29-1 SVEIAGGPVDTQY
TRBV9 ASSVGALGGYT
TRBV20-1 SARDSRVGRGTDTQY
TRBV6-1 ASSRLAGEADTQY
TRBV27 ASTSSAGVNEQF
TRBV12-3/TRBV12-4 ASSDSWGGELF
TRBV14 ASSGRPSYEQY
TRBV29-1 SVETAATNEKLF
TRBV12-3/TRBV12-4 ASTPGLAGGGSYNEQF
TRBV12-5 ASGLAVRSSYNEQF
TRBV12-3/TRBV12-4 ASSLGYGYT
TRBV29-1 SVTGTSGLSSYNEQF
TRBV6-5 ASSYGTGYST
TRBV7-8 ASSSELVVETQY
TRBV4-3 ASSQARGGADTQY
TRBV7-9 ASSFWRSYEQY
TRBV11-2 ASSYRTSGEQY
TRBV27 ASSLSYRGSEQY
TRBV3-1 ASSQGSSGSQETQY
TRBV6-7 ASEEVNNEQF
TRBV20-1 SVLFGQSYEQY
TRBV6-5 ASSYKSTDTQY
TRBV3-1 ASSQEWELGHGWNEQF
TRBV5-1 ASSLEGSLFTEAF
TRBV5-1 ASSSDRGNYGYT
TRBV2 ASIPGTEAF
TRBV7-9 ASSSVVAGELF
TRBV29-1 SVVAGPTYEQY
TRBV20-1 SAPDSYNEQF
TRBV20-1 SARTGTDTQY
TRBV6-1 ASLRLAGAHEQF
TRBV2 ASSAAEQF
TRBV27 ASSFLAGEETQY
TRBV20-1 SARATRASADTQY
TRBV9 ASSLTSGGANTGELF
TRBV5-1 ASSVDPGTSFREAF
TRBV7-9 ASSLGTRANTEAF
TRBV3-1 ASSQIVPGQGNTGELF
TRBV4-2 ASSQDLAGTGELF
TRBV20-1 SARDKPLGTDTQY
TRBV29-1 SATGTGGSYNEQF
TRBV7-7 ASSFAEGLPGEQY
TRBV7-9 ASSSPPSGAYNEQF
TRBV9 ASSSRDRGSLNYGYT
TRBV9 ASSVDAGGYNEQF
TRBV12-5 ASGLGYNNEQF
TRBV11-2 ASSFGTIYKAYEQY
TRBV20-1 SARYGGGYT
TRBV6-1 ASSDGTRNTEAF
TRBV3-1 ASSQPGTSYEQY
TRBV5-6 ASSSDSYNEQF
TRBV3-1 ASSQDAGPSTYEQY
TRBV12-3/TRBV12-4 ASSPSEGPHGYT
TRBV9 ASMETLTGELF
TRBV7-9 ASSLSGGLQETQY
TRBV2 ASSFGPRDEAF
TRBV7-9 AMDRAANYGYT
TRBV19 ASSTWTGSNQPQH
TRBV20-1 SASPRLAVNNEQF